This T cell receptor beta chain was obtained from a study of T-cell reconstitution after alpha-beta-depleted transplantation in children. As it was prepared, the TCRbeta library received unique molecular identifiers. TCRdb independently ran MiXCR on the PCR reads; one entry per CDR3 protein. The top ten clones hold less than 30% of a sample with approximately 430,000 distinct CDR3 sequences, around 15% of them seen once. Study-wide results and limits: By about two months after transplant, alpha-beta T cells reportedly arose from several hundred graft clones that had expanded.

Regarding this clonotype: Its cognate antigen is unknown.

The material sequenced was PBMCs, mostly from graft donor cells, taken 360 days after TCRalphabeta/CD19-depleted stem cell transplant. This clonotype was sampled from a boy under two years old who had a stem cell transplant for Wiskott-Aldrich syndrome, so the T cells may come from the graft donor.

The CDR3 region is CASSPRAGATNEKLFF. The CDR3 DNA reads TGTGCCAGCAGCCCTCGGGCGGGTGCAACTAATGAAAAACTGTTTTTT. The rearrangement links TRBV3-1 to TRBJ1-4; D not resolved. The CDR3 consists of 16 residues. Trimming took 4 bases from V and 0 from J, leaving 12 bases between them. The V gene's germline CDR1 is LGHDT and CDR2 YNNKEL (reference sequence).